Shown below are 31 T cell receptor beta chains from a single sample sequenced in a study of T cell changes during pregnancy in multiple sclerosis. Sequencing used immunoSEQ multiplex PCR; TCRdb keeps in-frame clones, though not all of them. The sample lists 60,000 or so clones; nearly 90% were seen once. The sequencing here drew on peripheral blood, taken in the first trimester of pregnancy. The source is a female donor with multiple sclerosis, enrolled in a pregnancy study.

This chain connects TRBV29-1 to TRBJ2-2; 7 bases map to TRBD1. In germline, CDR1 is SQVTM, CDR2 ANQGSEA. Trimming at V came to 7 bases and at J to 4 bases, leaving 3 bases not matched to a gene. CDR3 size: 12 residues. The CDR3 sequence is CSAGQVTGELFF. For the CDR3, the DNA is TGCAGCGCCGGACAGGTCACCGGGGAGCTGTTTTTT.

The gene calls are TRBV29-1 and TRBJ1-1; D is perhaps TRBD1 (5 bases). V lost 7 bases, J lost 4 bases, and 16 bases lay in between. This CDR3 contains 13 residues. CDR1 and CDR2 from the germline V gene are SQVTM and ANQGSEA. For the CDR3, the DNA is TGCAGCGACAGAGGAAGGGGTAGCACTGAAGCTTTCTTT. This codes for CSDRGRGSTEAFF.

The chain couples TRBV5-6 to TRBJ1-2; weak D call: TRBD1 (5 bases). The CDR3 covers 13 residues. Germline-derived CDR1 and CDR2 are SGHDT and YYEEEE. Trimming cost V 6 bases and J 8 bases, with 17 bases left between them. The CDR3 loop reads CASTLGQGIGYTF. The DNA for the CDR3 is TGTGCCAGCACCCTGGGGCAGGGAATCGGCTACACCTTC.

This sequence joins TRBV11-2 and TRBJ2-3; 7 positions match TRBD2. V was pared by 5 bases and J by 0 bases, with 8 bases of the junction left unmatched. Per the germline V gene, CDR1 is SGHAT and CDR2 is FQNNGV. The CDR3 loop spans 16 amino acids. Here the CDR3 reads CASSKASGPSTDTQYF. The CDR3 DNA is TGTGCCAGCAGCAAAGCTAGCGGCCCTAGCACAGATACGCAGTATTTT.

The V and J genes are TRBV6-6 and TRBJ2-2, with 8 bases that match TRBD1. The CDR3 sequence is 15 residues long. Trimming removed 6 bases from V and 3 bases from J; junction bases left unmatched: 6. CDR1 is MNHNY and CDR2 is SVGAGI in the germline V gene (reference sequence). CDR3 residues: CASSTPQGDTGELFF. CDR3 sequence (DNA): TGTGCCAGCAGCACACCACAGGGGGACACCGGGGAGCTGTTTTTT.

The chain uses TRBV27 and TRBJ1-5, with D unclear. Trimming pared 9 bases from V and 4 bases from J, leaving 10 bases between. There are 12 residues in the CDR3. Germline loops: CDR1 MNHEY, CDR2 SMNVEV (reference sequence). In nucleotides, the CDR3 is TGTGCCAGTGGGGAGGGAAATCAGCCCCAGCATTTT. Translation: CASGEGNQPQHF.

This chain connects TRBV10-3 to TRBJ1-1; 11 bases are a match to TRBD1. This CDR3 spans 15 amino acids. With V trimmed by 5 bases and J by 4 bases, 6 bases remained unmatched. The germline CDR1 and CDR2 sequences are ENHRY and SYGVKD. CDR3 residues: CAISLGTGGSTEAFF. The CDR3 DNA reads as TGTGCCATCAGTCTTGGGACAGGGGGAAGCACTGAAGCTTTCTTT.

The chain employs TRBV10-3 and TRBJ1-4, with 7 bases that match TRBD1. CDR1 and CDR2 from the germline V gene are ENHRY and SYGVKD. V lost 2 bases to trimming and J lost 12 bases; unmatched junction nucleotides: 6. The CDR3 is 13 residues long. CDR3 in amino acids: CAISEQGQGELFF. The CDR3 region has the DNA TGTGCCATCAGTGAGCAGGGTCAGGGGGAACTGTTTTTT.

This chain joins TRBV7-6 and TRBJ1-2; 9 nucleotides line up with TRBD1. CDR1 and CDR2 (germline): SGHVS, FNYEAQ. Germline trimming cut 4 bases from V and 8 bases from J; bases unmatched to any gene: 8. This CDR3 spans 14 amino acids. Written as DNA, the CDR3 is TGTGCCAGCAGCTGGGTTGGACAGGGGTTGGGCTACACCTTC. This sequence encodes CASSWVGQGLGYTF.

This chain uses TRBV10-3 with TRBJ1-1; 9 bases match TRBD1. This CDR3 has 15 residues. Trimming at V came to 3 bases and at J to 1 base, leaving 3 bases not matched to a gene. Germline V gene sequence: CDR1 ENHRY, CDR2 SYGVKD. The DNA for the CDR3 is TGTGCCATCAGTGACACGGACAGGGGGAACACTGAAGCTTTCTTT. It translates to CAISDTDRGNTEAFF.

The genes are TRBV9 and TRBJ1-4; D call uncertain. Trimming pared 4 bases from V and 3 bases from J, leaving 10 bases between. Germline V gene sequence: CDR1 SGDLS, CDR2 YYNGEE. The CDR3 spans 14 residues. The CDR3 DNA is TGTGCCAGCAGCTCCGGGGTCCCTAATGAAAAACTGTTTTTT. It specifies CASSSGVPNEKLFF.

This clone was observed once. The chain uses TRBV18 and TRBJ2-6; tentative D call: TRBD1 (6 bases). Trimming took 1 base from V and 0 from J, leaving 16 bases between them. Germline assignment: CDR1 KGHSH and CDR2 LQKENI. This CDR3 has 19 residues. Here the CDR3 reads CASSPRWTERTSGANVLTF. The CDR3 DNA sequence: TGTGCCAGCTCACCACGGTGGACAGAACGAACCTCTGGGGCCAACGTCCTGACTTTC.

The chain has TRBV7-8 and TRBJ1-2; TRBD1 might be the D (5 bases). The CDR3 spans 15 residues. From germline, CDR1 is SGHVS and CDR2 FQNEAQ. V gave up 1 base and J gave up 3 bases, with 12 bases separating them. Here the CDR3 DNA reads TGTGCCAGCAGCTTAGGCCCGGGAGGGGACTATGGCTACACCTTC. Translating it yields CASSLGPGGDYGYTF.

DNA for the CDR3: TGTGCCAGCAGCCATAACCAGGGCATTAGCAATCAGCCCCAGCATTTT. Amino acids: CASSHNQGISNQPQHF. The chain couples TRBV16 to TRBJ1-5; D perhaps matches TRBD1 (5 bases). The V end lost 3 bases, the J end lost 0 bases, and 12 bases lay between the germline ends. Germline V gene sequence: CDR1 KGHSY, CDR2 FQNENV. The CDR3 has 16 residues.

In DNA form, the CDR3 reads TGCGCCAGCAGCTGGCCCACTAGCGGGAGAGGCAATGAGCAGTTCTTC. This codes for CASSWPTSGRGNEQFF. The chain links TRBV5-1 to TRBJ2-1, with 11 bases identical to TRBD2. This CDR3 has 16 residues. V was pared by 3 bases and J by 6 bases, with 8 bases of the junction left unmatched. Germline V gene lookup returns CDR1 SGHRS and CDR2 YFSETQ.

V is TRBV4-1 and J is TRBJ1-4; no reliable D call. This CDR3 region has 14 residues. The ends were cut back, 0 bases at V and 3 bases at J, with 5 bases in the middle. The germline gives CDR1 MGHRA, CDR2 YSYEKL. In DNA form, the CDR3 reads TGCGCCAGCAGCCAAGATCCGGCTAATGAAAAACTGTTTTTT. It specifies CASSQDPANEKLFF.

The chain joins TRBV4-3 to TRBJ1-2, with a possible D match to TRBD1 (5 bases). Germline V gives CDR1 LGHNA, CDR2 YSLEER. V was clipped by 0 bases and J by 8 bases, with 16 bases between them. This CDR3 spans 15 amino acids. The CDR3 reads CASSQDRSQGEGYTF. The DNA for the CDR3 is TGCGCCAGCAGCCAAGACCGGTCTCAGGGCGAGGGCTACACCTTC.

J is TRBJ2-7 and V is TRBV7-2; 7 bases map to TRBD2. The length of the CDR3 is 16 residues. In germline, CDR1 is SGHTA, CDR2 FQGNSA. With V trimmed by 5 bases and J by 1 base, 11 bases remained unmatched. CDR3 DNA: TGTGCCAGCAGCACCTGGGGGGGAGGTAAATCCTACGAGCAGTACTTC. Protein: CASSTWGGGKSYEQYF.

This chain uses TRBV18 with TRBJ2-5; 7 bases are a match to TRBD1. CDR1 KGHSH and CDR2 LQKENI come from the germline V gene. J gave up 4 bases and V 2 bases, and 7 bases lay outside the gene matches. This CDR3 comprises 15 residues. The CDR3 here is CASSPRQGEGETQYF. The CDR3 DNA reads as TGTGCCAGCTCACCAAGACAGGGAGAGGGAGAGACCCAGTACTTC.

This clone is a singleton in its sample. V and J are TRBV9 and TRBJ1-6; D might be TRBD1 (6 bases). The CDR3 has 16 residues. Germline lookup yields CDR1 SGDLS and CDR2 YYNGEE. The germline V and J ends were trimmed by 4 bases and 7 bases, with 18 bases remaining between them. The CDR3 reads CASSTQTGDNNSPLHF. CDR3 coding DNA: TGTGCCAGCAGCACCCAAACCGGGGACAACAATTCACCCCTCCACTTT.

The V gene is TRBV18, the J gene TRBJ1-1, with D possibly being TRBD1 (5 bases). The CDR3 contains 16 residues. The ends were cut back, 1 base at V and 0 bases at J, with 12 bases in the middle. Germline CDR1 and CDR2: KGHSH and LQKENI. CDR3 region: CASSPRQSGVNTEAFF. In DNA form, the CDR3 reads TGTGCCAGCTCACCACGACAGTCGGGGGTGAACACTGAAGCTTTCTTT.

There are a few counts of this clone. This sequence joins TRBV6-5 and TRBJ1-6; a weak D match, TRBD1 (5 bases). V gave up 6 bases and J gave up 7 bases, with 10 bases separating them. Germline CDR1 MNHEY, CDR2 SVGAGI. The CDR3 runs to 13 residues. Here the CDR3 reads CASSLQGNSPLHF. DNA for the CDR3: TGTGCCAGCAGCCTCCAGGGCAATTCACCCCTCCACTTT.

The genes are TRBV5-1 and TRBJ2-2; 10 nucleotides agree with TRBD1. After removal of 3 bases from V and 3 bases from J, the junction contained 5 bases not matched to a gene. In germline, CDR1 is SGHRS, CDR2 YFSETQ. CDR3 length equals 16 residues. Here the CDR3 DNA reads TGCGCCAGCAGCTATACCGGGACAGGGGACACCGGGGAGCTGTTTTTT. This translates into CASSYTGTGDTGELFF.

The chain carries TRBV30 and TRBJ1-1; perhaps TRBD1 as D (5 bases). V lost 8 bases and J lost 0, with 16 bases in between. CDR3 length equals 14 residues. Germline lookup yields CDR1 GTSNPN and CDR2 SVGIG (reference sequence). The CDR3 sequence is CATRGGVMNTEAFF. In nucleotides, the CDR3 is TGTGCCACACGGGGGGGGGTCATGAACACTGAAGCTTTCTTT.

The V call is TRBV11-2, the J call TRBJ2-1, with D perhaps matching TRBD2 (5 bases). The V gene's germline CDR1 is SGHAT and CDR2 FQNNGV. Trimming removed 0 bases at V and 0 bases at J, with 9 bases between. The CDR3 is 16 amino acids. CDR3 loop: CASSLEDGSSYNEQFF. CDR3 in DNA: TGTGCCAGCAGCTTAGAAGATGGGAGCTCCTACAATGAGCAGTTCTTC.

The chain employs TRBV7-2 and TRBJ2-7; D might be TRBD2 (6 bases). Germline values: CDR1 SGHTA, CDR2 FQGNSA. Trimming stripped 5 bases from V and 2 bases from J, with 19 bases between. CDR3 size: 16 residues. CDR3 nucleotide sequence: TGTGCCAGCAGCGGTGAGGAGGGCAGGCCGACCTACGAGCAGTACTTC. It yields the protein CASSGEEGRPTYEQYF.

DNA of the CDR3: TGCAGCGGGGGAGGGGGACAGGGGGCGGAGGAGCAGTTCTTC. This gives the protein CSGGGGQGAEEQFF. The chain combines TRBV29-1 with TRBJ2-1; TRBD1 agrees at 12 bases. Germline trimming cut 7 bases from V and 10 bases from J; bases unmatched to any gene: 11. The CDR3 runs to 14 residues. CDR1 and CDR2 (germline): SQVTM, ANQGSEA.

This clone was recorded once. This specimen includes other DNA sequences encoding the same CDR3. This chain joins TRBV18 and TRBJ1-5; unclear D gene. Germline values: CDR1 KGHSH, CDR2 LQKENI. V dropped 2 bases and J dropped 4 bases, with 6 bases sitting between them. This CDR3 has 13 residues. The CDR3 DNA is TGTGCCAGCTCACCAGGGGAGAATCAGCCCCAGCATTTT. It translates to CASSPGENQPQHF.

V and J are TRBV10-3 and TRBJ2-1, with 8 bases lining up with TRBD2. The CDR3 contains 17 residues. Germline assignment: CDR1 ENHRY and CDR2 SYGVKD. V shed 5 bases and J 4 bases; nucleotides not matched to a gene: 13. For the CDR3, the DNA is TGTGCCATCAGTAGCCTAGAGCACGGGGGGGCATACAATGAGCAGTTCTTC. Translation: CAISSLEHGGAYNEQFF.

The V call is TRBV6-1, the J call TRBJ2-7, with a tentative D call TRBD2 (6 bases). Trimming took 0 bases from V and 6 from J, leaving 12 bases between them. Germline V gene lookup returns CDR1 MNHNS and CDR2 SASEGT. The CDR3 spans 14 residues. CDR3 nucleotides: TGTGCCAGCAGTGAAGCGCAGTGGAGGGTCGAGCAGTACTTC. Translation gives CASSEAQWRVEQYF.

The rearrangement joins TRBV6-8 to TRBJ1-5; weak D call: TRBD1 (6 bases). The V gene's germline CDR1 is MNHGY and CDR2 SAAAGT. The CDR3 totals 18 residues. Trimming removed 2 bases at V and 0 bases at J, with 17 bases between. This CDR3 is CASSYGRTAVYSNQPQHF. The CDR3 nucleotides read TGTGCCAGCAGTTACGGAAGGACAGCGGTATATAGCAATCAGCCCCAGCATTTT.